These 20 T cell receptor beta chains came from one sample sequenced in a study of control samples from healthy donors and cancer patients (dated by TCRdb to 2020 to 2022). The library came from the immunoSEQ multiplex PCR assay. TCRdb retrieved this table from immuneACCESS and kept in-frame rearrangements only. Not all clones are present; in checked studies, unresolved V genes account for under half, and no reason is known for the remainder. The table for this sample lists about 100,000 clones; roughly 87% of them were counted only once. The top ten constitute 15% to 20% of the sample. The sample was blood. These receptors originate from a woman between 45 and 60 years old in good health.

This clone was seen only a few times. The rearrangement uses TRBV6-2 or TRBV6-3 and TRBJ2-1, with 7 positions matching TRBD2. V lost 3 bases and J lost 4; bases outside the gene matches: 15. Germline CDR1 MNHEY, CDR2 SVGEGT. The CDR3 has 18 amino acids. The CDR3 is CASSYSLDGGSRYNEQFF. The CDR3 nucleotides are TGTGCCAGCAGTTATTCTCTTGATGGCGGGAGTCGTTACAATGAGCAGTTCTTC.

This rearrangement joins TRBV3-1 (or the pseudogene TRBV3-2) to TRBJ1-1; D is ambiguous. The V end was cut by 3 bases, the J end by 0 bases, with 8 bases between. The CDR3 covers 14 residues. Per germline, CDR1 LGHDT and CDR2 YNNKEL (reference sequence). CDR3 coding DNA: TGTGCCAGCAGCCACGGACGGATGAACACTGAAGCTTTCTTT. Translating it yields CASSHGRMNTEAFF.

The gene calls are TRBV19 and TRBJ2-1; the match to TRBD2 covers 9 bases. Germline V gene sequence: CDR1 LNHDA, CDR2 SQIVND (reference sequence). This CDR3 is 15 amino acids long. The V gene end was trimmed by 7 bases and the J gene end by 3 bases; junction bases not matched to a gene: 7. The CDR3 reads CASMGLAGHYNEQFF. The DNA of the CDR3 is TGTGCCAGTATGGGCCTAGCGGGACACTACAATGAGCAGTTCTTC.

The V gene is TRBV7-2, the J gene TRBJ2-3; D is unclear. With 5 bases removed from V and 2 bases from J, the gap between germline ends came to 17 bases. The CDR3 is made up of 16 amino acids. CDR1 and CDR2 from the germline V gene are SGHTA and FQGNSA. The CDR3 DNA follows: TGTGCCAGCAGCCCGTTCTACCCTTATACCACAGATACGCAGTATTTT. Its protein product is CASSPFYPYTTDTQYF.

J is TRBJ2-3 and V is TRBV2; possibly TRBD1 or TRBD2 for D (5 bases each). Trimming stripped 3 bases from V and 4 bases from J, with 11 bases between. The CDR3 extends over 14 amino acids. Germline V gene sequence: CDR1 SNHLY, CDR2 FYNNEI. The CDR3 spells CASSEERDADTQYF. CDR3 sequence (DNA): TGTGCCAGCAGTGAGGAAAGGGACGCAGATACGCAGTATTTT.

This clone occurred once. This CDR3 is also generated by other DNA sequences in the sample. The chain is built from TRBV5-1 and TRBJ1-4; 8 nucleotides line up with TRBD1. The length of the CDR3 is 14 residues. V was clipped by 5 bases and J by 5 bases; unmatched bases: 5. Germline CDR1 SGHRS, CDR2 YFSETQ. This chain's CDR3 is CASSWTGSNEKLFF. CDR3 DNA: TGCGCCAGCAGTTGGACAGGGTCAAATGAAAAACTGTTTTTT.

The chain couples TRBV3-1 (or the pseudogene TRBV3-2) to TRBJ1-2; TRBD1 aligns across 8 bases. CDR3 length: 18 amino acids. V lost 4 bases to trimming and J lost 5 bases; unmatched junction nucleotides: 18. In germline, CDR1 is LGHDT, CDR2 YNNKEL (reference sequence). CDR3 region: CASSPGQGIWKTSYGYTF. DNA of the CDR3: TGTGCCAGCAGCCCAGGACAGGGTATTTGGAAGACATCATATGGCTACACCTTC.

The chain links TRBV19 to TRBJ2-1; D might be TRBD2 (5 bases). Germline V gives CDR1 LNHDA, CDR2 SQIVND (reference sequence). The ends were cut back, 0 bases at V and 5 bases at J, with 23 bases in the middle. The CDR3 has 19 residues. This CDR3 reads CASSIDLRQRSPSHNEQFF. The CDR3 coding sequence is TGTGCCAGTAGTATAGATCTTCGGCAAAGGAGCCCTAGCCACAATGAGCAGTTCTTC.

This chain uses TRBV9 with TRBJ2-3; no definite D call. The CDR3 length is 14 residues. CDR1 is SGDLS and CDR2 is YYNGEE in the germline V gene. The V end lost 2 bases, the J end lost 0 bases, and 7 bases lay between the germline ends. The DNA for the CDR3 is TGTGCCAGCAGCGTGGGGAAAAGCACAGATACGCAGTATTTT. Residues: CASSVGKSTDTQYF.

This clone was seen just once. The genes are TRBV6-5 and TRBJ2-3; either TRBD1 or TRBD2 may fit D (6 bases each). Germline V lookup: CDR1 MNHEY, CDR2 SVGAGI. The CDR3 is 16 amino acids. Trimming cost V 2 bases and J 3 bases, with 15 bases left between them. The CDR3 DNA sequence: TGTGCCAGCAGTTACGGGGGGCGAGGAGAAACAGATACGCAGTATTTT. This encodes CASSYGGRGETDTQYF.

V gene TRBV13 combines with J gene TRBJ1-2; 10 bases are shared with TRBD1. V was clipped by 2 bases and J by 5 bases; unmatched bases: 2. Germline CDR1 reads PRHDT; CDR2 reads FYEKMQ (reference sequence). This CDR3 has 14 residues. The CDR3 bases are TGTGCCAGCAGCTTACCGGGACAGGGGTATGGCTACACCTTC. As protein: CASSLPGQGYGYTF.

The gene calls are TRBV11-1 and TRBJ1-1, with D maybe TRBD1 (6 bases). The CDR3 totals 15 residues. The V and J ends lost 6 bases and 2 bases respectively, with 16 bases between them. CDR1 and CDR2 from the germline V gene are SGHAT and FQDESV (reference sequence). The CDR3 DNA reads as TGTGCCAGCAGTTGCGGATTGACAGGAAACACTGAAGCTTTCTTT. It yields the protein CASSCGLTGNTEAFF.

The V gene is TRBV10-1, the J gene TRBJ2-7; 8 bases match TRBD2. CDR1 is WNHNN and CDR2 is SYGVQD in the germline V gene (reference sequence). This CDR3 has 15 amino acids. V dropped 8 bases and J dropped 0; count of bases not matched to a gene: 9. CDR3 amino acids: CASSGGTSYSYEQYF. CDR3 nucleotides: TGCGCCAGCTCGGGGGGGACTTCTTACTCCTACGAGCAGTACTTC.

The J gene is TRBJ1-2, the V gene TRBV10-3; D is unresolved. The V gene lost 8 bases and the J gene lost 3 bases, with 10 bases spanning the gap. From germline, CDR1 is ENHRY and CDR2 SYGVKD. This CDR3 spans 12 amino acids. This chain's CDR3 is CAILMDDYGYTF. Written as DNA, the CDR3 is TGTGCCATCCTCATGGATGACTATGGCTACACCTTC.

The V gene is TRBV7-7, the J gene TRBJ2-3; TRBD2 matches at 14 bases. Unmatched junction bases numbered 8, after V lost 0 bases and J lost 0 bases. Germline V gene lookup returns CDR1 SSHAT and CDR2 FNYEAQ (reference sequence). This CDR3 comprises 20 residues. The CDR3 reads CASSLALTSGRATSTDTQYF. The DNA for the CDR3 is TGTGCCAGCAGCTTAGCCCTGACTAGCGGGAGGGCGACTAGCACAGATACGCAGTATTTT.

This clone was seen a few times. V usage is TRBV30 and J usage is TRBJ1-1, with D possibly matching TRBD1 (5 bases). V was pared by 4 bases and J by 3 bases, with 9 bases between. The CDR3 extends over 12 amino acids. Per the germline V gene, CDR1 is GTSNPN and CDR2 is SVGIG (reference sequence). The CDR3 sequence is CAWNGGDTEAFF. As DNA, the CDR3 is TGTGCCTGGAATGGGGGGGACACTGAAGCTTTCTTT.

The chain employs TRBV11-2 and TRBJ2-7; D gene uncertain. CDR3 length: 14 residues. Per germline, CDR1 SGHAT and CDR2 FQNNGV. Trimming removed 3 bases from V and 3 bases from J, with 12 bases in between. The CDR3 bases are TGTGCCAGCAGCTTTGGGCAGATATACTACGAGCAGTACGTC. Its protein is CASSFGQIYYEQYV.

This chain uses TRBV19 with TRBJ2-1; the match to TRBD1 covers 10 bases. The V segment lost 5 bases and the J segment 8 bases; nucleotides outside the gene matches: 6. The length of the CDR3 is 14 residues. Germline V gives CDR1 LNHDA, CDR2 SQIVND (reference sequence). Here the CDR3 DNA reads TGTGCCAGTAGTTACTCGGGGACAGGGGATGAGCAGTTCTTC. Translating it yields CASSYSGTGDEQFF.

Here the CDR3 reads CASSHGQGAEAFF. CDR3 in DNA: TGTGCCAGCAGCCACGGACAGGGGGCTGAAGCTTTCTTT. V usage is TRBV3-1 (or the pseudogene TRBV3-2) and J usage is TRBJ1-1; 10 bases match TRBD1. This CDR3 is built from 13 residues. Germline V gene data show CDR1 as LGHDT and CDR2 as YNNKEL (reference sequence). Germline trimming cut 3 bases from V and 6 bases from J; bases unmatched to any gene: 1.

The genes are TRBV2 and TRBJ1-1; maybe TRBD1 (6 bases). This CDR3 is 14 amino acids long. V was trimmed by 6 bases and J by 5 bases, leaving 16 bases between them. Germline-derived CDR1 and CDR2 are SNHLY and FYNNEI. CDR3 nucleotides: TGTGCCAGCAGGGGACAAACTAAAGTAACTGAAGCTTTCTTT. Amino acids: CASRGQTKVTEAFF.